Here is one T cell receptor beta chain with its context. This specimen comes from a study of blood T cell repertoires in COVID-19. Study overall: From the United States, Italy and Spain came samples of acute and convalescent COVID-19. The analysed material was cDNA or gDNA that came from T cells, B-cell-depleted T cells, or PBMCs.

The CDR3 is made up of 15 amino acids. The V gene lost 1 base and the J gene lost 3 bases, with 11 bases spanning the gap. Looked up from germline, CDR1 is SGHRS and CDR2 is YFSETQ. The data were produced by immunoSEQ multiplex PCR, yet TCRdb's version contains in-frame clones alone and is incomplete. The sample records roughly 230,000 clones, approximately 88% being singletons. The source is a human donor in a cohort sampled during active COVID-19. The chain recombines TRBV5-1 with TRBJ1-3; D is uncertain. Sequencing was done on a sample of peripheral blood. The CDR3 DNA reads TGCGCCAGCAGCTTGAAGCCACAGATTGGAAACACCATATATTTT. Amino acids: CASSLKPQIGNTIYF.